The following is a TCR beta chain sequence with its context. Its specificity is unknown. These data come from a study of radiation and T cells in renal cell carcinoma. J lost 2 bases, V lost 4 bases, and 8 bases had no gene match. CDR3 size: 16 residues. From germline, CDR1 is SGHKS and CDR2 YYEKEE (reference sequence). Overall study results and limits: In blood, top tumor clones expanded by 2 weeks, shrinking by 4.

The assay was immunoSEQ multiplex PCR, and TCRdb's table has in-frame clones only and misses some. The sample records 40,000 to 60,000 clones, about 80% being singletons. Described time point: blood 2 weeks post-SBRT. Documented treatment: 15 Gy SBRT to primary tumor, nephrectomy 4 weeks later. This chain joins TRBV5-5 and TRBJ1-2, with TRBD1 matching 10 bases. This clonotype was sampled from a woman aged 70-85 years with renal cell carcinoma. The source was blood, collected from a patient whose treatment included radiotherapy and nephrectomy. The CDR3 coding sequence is TGTGCCAGCAGCGTCACTCCGGGACAGGGGAACTATGGCTACACCTTC. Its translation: CASSVTPGQGNYGYTF.